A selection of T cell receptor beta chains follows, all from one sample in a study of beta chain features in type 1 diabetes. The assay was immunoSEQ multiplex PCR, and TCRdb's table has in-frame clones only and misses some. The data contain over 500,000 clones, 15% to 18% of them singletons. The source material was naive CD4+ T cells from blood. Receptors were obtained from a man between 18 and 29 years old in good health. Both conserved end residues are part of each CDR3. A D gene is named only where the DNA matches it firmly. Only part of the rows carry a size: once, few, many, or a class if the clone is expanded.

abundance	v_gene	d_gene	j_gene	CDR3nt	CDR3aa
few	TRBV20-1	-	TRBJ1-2	TGCAGTGCTAGAGATTTGCAGGATCAAACGTTC	CSARDLQDQTF
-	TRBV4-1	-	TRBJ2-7	TGCGCCAGCAGCCAAGATTGGAAACAGGGACCCTACGAGCAGTACTTC	CASSQDWKQGPYEQYF
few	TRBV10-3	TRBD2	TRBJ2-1	TGTGCCATTCAGGGACTAGCGGGGAAAAATGAGCAGTTCTTC	CAIQGLAGKNEQFF
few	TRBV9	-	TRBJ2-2	TGTGCCAGCAGAGACCTTGGCGGGGAGCTGTTTTTT	CASRDLGGELFF
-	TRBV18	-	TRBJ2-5	TGTGCCAGCAGCGAGCTACAGCTGCCAGCGGGAGAGACCCAGTACTTC	CASSELQLPAGETQYF
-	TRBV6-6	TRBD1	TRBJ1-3	TGTGCCAGCAGTAACGGGACAGGGGGCAGAAACACCATATATTTT	CASSNGTGGRNTIYF
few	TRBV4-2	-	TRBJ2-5	TGTGCCAGCAGCCAAGATCGAGGGGACCAAGAGACCCAGTACTTC	CASSQDRGDQETQYF
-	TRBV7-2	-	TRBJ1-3	TGTGCCAGCACCCCAAGGGGTGGCTCTGGAAACACCATATATTTT	CASTPRGGSGNTIYF
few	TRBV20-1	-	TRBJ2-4	TGCAGTGCTAGAGATCAACGTCAGTACTTC	CSARDQRQYF
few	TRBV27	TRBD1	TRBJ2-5	TGTGCCAGCACGAAGACAGGGGATTTAGAGACCCAGTACTTC	CASTKTGDLETQYF
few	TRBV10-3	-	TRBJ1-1	TGTGCCATCAGGAACCATAAAGAGAAGACCACTGAAGCTTTCTTT	CAIRNHKEKTTEAFF
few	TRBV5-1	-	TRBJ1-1	TGCGCCAGCAGCTTCGAATTGGGTTTTGAGGCTTTCTTT	CASSFELGFEAFF
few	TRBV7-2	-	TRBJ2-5	TGTGCCAGCAGCTCGGGACAAGAGACCCAGTACTTC	CASSSGQETQYF
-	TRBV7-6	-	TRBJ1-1	TGTGCCAGCAGCTTAGGGCAGGGGAACACTGAAGCTTTCTTT	CASSLGQGNTEAFF
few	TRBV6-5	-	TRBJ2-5	TGTGCCAGCAGTTACGACGGTAAGAAGACCCAGTACTTC	CASSYDGKKTQYF
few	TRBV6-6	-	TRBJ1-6	TGTGCCAGCAGGGACATGGAAAATTCACCCCTCCACTTT	CASRDMENSPLHF